Below, 2 T cell receptor beta chains from the same sample are listed, as sequenced in a study of CD8 T cells in ankylosing spondylitis. Using its own MiXCR run on the 5' RACE reads, TCRdb lists one record per CDR3 protein. This sample carries some 120,000 distinct CDR3 sequences, roughly 13% of them seen once, and the ten largest clones take just under 3%. The sequenced sample was blood, either unsorted or a sorted T cell fraction (not recorded which). These receptors came from a female donor with ankylosing spondylitis or in good health (not recorded which).

This clonotype came up many times. The gene calls are TRBV7-2 and TRBJ2-7; maybe TRBD1 (5 bases). The CDR3 covers 14 residues. Trimming stripped 6 bases from V and 5 bases from J, with 17 bases between. CDR1 and CDR2 from the germline V gene are SGHTA and FQGNSA. The CDR3 DNA follows: TGTGCCAGCAGGCAGGCAGGGTCCGGAAACGAGCAGTACTTC. It yields the protein CASRQAGSGNEQYF.

In regard to this clonotype: A much bigger clone sits one base away, suggesting this may be a read error. The rearrangement uses TRBV20-1 and TRBJ2-7; D is possibly TRBD1 or TRBD2 (6 bases each). CDR3 size: 14 residues. Germline V gene sequence: CDR1 DFQATT, CDR2 SNEGSKA (reference sequence). Trimming cost V 5 bases and J 2 bases, with 16 bases left between them. The CDR3 sequence: CSAPEQGGTYEQYF. The CDR3, as DNA: TGCAGTGCTCCTGAACAGGGAGGAACCTACGAGCAGTACTTC.